The clone carrying this TCR beta chain was counted a single time. Its antigen is unknown. The method was immunoSEQ multiplex PCR; TCRdb's version includes in-frame clones alone and lacks a portion of them. The sample yields tens of thousands of clones, about 85% seen once. The record originates from a study of T cell responses to AZD1222 COVID-19 vaccine. About the study: The study pooled second doses at about 4 or about 12 weeks.

The germline gives CDR1 SGHRS, CDR2 YFSETQ. The junction had 7 bases not matched to a gene; V was cut back by 2 bases and J by 8 bases. The CDR3 length is 15 residues. Study observations and caveats: The donors showed a predominance of white British ancestry and of females, with possible underestimation of clonal diversity. The study sampled repertoires only after the peak T cell response. Variant regions that are unmutated are reportedly the target of nearly half of spike-specific TCRs.

This sequence was found in an adult in good health. The chain uses TRBV5-1 and TRBJ1-2; 12 nucleotides match TRBD1. This specimen was peripheral blood, taken on day 0 of AZD1222 vaccination. The CDR3 spells CASSFRDRGLGGYTF. The CDR3 region has the DNA TGCGCCAGCAGCTTCCGGGACAGGGGGCTTGGCGGCTACACCTTC.